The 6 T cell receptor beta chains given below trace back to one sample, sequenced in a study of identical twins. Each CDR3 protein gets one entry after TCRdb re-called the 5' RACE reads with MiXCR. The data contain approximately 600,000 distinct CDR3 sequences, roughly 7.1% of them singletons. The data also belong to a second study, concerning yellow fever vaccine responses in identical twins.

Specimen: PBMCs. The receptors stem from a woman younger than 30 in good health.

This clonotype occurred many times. This chain's CDR3 is CASSKAGHPDTEAFF. In DNA, the CDR3 is TGCGCCAGCAGCAAGGCGGGACACCCGGACACTGAAGCTTTCTTT. The rearrangement links TRBV5-1 to TRBJ1-1; a possible D gene is TRBD1 (6 bases). Trimming removed 4 bases from V and 3 bases from J, with 16 bases in between. The CDR3 runs 15 residues. The germline gives CDR1 SGHRS, CDR2 YFSETQ.

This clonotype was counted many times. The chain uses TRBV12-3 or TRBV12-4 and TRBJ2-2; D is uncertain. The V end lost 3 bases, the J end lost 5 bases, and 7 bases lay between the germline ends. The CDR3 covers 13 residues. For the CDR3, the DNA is TGTGCCAGCAGTTTTAGGGAAACCGGGGAGCTGTTTTTT. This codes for CASSFRETGELFF.

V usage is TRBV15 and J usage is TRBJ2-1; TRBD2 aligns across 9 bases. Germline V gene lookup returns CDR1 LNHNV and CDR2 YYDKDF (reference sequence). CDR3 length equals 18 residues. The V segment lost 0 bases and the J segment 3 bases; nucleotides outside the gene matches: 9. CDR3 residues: CATSRDLGSGGFYNEQFF. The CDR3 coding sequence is TGTGCCACCAGCAGAGATCTTGGGAGCGGGGGGTTCTACAATGAGCAGTTCTTC.

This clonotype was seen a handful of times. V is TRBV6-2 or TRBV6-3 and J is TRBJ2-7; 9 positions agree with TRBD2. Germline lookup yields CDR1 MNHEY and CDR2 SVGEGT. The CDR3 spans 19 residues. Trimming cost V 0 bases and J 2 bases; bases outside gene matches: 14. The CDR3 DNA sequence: TGTGCCAGCAGTTACTCCCGGGCGGGAGGGCCCAGGAACGCCTACGAGCAGTACTTC. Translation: CASSYSRAGGPRNAYEQYF.

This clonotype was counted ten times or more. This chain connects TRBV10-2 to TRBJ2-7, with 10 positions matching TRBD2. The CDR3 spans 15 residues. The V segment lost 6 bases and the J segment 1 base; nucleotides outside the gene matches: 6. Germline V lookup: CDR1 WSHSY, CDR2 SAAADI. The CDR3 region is CASREGLADSYEQYF. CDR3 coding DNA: TGCGCCAGCAGGGAAGGACTAGCGGATTCCTACGAGCAGTACTTC.

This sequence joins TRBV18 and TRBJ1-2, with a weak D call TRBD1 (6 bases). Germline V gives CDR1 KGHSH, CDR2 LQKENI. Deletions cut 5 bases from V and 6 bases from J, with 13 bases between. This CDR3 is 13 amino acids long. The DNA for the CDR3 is TGTGCCAGCTCATCGTTGGACAGTCATGGCTACACCTTC. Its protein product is CASSSLDSHGYTF.